Listed here are 5 T cell receptor beta chains from one sample, sequenced in a study of shared clonotypes between healthy human individuals. Assay used: immunoSEQ multiplex PCR; TCRdb lists only in-frame clones, some missing. In the table there are 2 million to 2.5 million clones, 85% to 95% of which are singletons. Sequenced: naive CD4+ T cells from PBMCs. Subset specified: CD45RA+ positively selected. These receptors all come from a man aged 18 to 30 in good health. Some clones in this sample may be carry-over from other donors' samples.

The CDR3 nucleotides read TGCAGCGTCCTAGGGACTAGCGGGAGTTCTGATACGCAGTATTTT. This encodes CSVLGTSGSSDTQYF. This chain connects TRBV29-1 to TRBJ2-3, with 14 bases identical to TRBD2. This CDR3 has 15 amino acids. Germline CDR1 reads SQVTM; CDR2 reads ANQGSEA. The V segment lost 6 bases and the J segment 6 bases; nucleotides outside the gene matches: 8.

This clone was seen a few times. The rearrangement links TRBV2 to TRBJ1-1; TRBD1 matches at 7 bases. Trimming took 6 bases from V and 5 from J; bases not matched to a gene: 3. The germline gives CDR1 SNHLY, CDR2 FYNNEI. The CDR3 spans 12 residues. The CDR3 loop reads CASRGQRTEAFF. As DNA, the CDR3 is TGTGCCAGCAGGGGACAGAGGACTGAAGCTTTCTTT.

The rearrangement links TRBV5-1 to TRBJ2-3; either TRBD1 or TRBD2 may supply D (5 bases each). Germline V gene sequence: CDR1 SGHRS, CDR2 YFSETQ. The CDR3 length is 15 residues. V was trimmed by 1 base and J by 6 bases, leaving 15 bases between them. The CDR3 region is CASSLRAGATDTQYF. The CDR3 DNA sequence: TGCGCCAGCAGCTTGCGAGCCGGGGCCACCGATACGCAGTATTTT.

This sequence joins TRBV7-8 and TRBJ2-7; 13 bases line up with TRBD2. The V segment lost 3 bases and the J segment 4 bases; nucleotides outside the gene matches: 6. Germline V gene sequence: CDR1 SGHVS, CDR2 FQNEAQ. CDR3 length equals 16 residues. CDR3 region: CASSFGLAGVIYEQYF. The DNA of the CDR3 is TGTGCCAGCAGCTTTGGACTAGCGGGAGTGATTTACGAGCAGTACTTC.

This sequence joins TRBV19 and TRBJ1-2, with 11 bases aligning to TRBD1. The CDR3 sequence is 14 residues long. Germline CDR1 and CDR2: LNHDA and SQIVND (reference sequence). V dropped 8 bases and J dropped 8; count of bases not matched to a gene: 10. Written as DNA, the CDR3 is TGTGCCAGTGGCGCGGGACAGGGGGGAGGAGGCTACACCTTC. It codes for CASGAGQGGGGYTF.